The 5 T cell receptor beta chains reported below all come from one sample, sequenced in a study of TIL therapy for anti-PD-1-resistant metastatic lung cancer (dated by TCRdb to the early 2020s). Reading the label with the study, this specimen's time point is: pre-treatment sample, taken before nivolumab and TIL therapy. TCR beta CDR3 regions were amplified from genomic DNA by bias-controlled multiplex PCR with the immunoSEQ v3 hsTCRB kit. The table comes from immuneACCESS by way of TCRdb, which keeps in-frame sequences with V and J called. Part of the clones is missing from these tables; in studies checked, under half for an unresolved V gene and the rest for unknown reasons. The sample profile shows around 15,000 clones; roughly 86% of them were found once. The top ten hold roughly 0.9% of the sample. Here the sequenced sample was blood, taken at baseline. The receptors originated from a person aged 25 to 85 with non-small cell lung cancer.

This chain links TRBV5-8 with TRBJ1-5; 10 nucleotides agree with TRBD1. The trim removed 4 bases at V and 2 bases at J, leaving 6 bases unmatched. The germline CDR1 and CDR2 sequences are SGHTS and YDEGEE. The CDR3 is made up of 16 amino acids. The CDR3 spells CASSQGDRGRNQPQHF. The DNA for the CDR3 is TGTGCCAGCAGCCAAGGGGACAGGGGACGCAATCAGCCCCAGCATTTT. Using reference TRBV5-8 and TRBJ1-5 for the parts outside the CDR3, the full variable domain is EAGVTQSPTHLIKTRGQQATLRCSPISGHTSVYWYQQALGLGLQFLLWYDEGEERNRGNFPPRFSGRQFPNYSSELNVNALELEDSALYLCASSQGDRGRNQPQHFGDGTRLSIL.

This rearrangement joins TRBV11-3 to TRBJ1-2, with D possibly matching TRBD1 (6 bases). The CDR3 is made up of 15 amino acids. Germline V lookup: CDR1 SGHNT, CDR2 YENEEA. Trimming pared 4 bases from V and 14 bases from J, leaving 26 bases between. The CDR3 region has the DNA TGTGCCAGCAGCTCGAATCCCCAGGGGAGACTAGCGAAAACCTTC. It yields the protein CASSSNPQGRLAKTF.

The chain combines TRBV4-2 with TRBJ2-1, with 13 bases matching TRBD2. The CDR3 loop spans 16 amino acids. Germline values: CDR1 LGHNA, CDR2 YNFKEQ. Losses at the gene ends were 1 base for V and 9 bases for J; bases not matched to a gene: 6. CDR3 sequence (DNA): TGTGCCAGCAGCCAAGTGGGGACTAGCGGGAACAGTGAGCAGTTCTTC. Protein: CASSQVGTSGNSEQFF.

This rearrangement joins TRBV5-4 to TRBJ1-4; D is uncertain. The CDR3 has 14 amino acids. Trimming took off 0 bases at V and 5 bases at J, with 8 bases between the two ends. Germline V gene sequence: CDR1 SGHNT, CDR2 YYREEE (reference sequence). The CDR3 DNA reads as TGTGCCAGCAGCTTGGATCGTACCAATGAAAAACTGTTTTTT. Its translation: CASSLDRTNEKLFF.

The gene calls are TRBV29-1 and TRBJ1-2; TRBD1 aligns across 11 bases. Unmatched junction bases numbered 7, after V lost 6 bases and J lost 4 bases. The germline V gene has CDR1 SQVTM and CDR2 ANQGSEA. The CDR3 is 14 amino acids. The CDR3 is CSVRVGQGGYGYTF. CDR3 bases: TGCAGCGTGAGGGTGGGACAGGGGGGCTATGGCTACACCTTC.